The sequence of this T cell receptor beta chain was determined in a study of T cell repertoires in cytomegalovirus infection. Regarding the study as a whole: People with CMV and the relevant HLA were identified by cumulative public TCR beta family frequency.

CDR1 SGHVS and CDR2 FNYEAQ come from the germline V gene. The germline V and J ends were trimmed by 3 bases and 4 bases, with 15 bases remaining between them. The CDR3 extends over 15 amino acids. In its sample, this clonotype was seen many times. Its antigen is currently unknown. Using its own MiXCR run on the reads, TCRdb lists one record per CDR3 protein. The profile shows about 220,000 distinct CDR3 sequences, roughly 34% of them singletons. J is TRBJ2-5 and V is TRBV7-6; possibly TRBD1 or TRBD2 for D (6 bases each). Sequenced here: CD8+ T cells from cultured PBMCs, sampled from culture after CMV antigen stimulation. The TCR was taken from a human donor in good health (CMV status not recorded). Some clones in this sample may be carry-over from other donors' samples. The CDR3 DNA reads as TGTGCCAGCAGCTTCCTCGGGGGCGGGTTAGAGACCCAGTACTTC. Its translation: CASSFLGGGLETQYF.